Presented here are 9 T cell receptor beta chains from one specimen sequenced in a study of response to subunit inactivated influenza vaccine. One entry per CDR3 protein results from TCRdb running MiXCR on the RT-PCR reads. The table has around 710,000 distinct CDR3 sequences, approximately 14% seen once. This specimen consisted of PBMCs from blood, obtained less than 15 days before vaccination. These receptors originate from a man aged 50 or older who received an inactivated influenza vaccine.

The chain links TRBV12-3 or TRBV12-4 to TRBJ2-2, with TRBD1 identical over 11 bases. V lost 10 bases, J lost 6 bases, and 7 bases stayed unmatched. This CDR3 comprises 14 residues. In nucleotides, the CDR3 is TGTGCCACCGGACAGGGGGCCCTATCCGGGGAGCTGTTTTTT. This codes for CATGQGALSGELFF.

This clonotype occurred many times. CDR3 loop: CASSQGTGSATDTQYF. The CDR3 DNA reads TGTGCCAGCAGCCAAGGGACAGGGAGTGCCACAGATACGCAGTATTTT. V is TRBV3-1 and J is TRBJ2-3; TRBD1 matches at 8 bases. Germline V gene data show CDR1 as LGHDT and CDR2 as YNNKEL (reference sequence). This CDR3 is 16 amino acids long. J lost 2 bases, V lost 1 base, and 5 bases had no gene match.

The V gene is TRBV7-2, the J gene TRBJ2-7; 11 bases fit TRBD1. CDR3 length: 19 amino acids. V trimming: 5 bases; J trimming: 4 bases; junction bases outside the gene matches: 19. Germline V gene data show CDR1 as SGHTA and CDR2 as FQGNSA. The CDR3 here is CASSLRGTGGRGSRYEQYF. CDR3 nucleotides: TGTGCCAGCAGCCTACGCGGGACAGGGGGTCGCGGGAGTAGGTACGAGCAGTACTTC.

In this sample, this clonotype turned up a few times. This chain links TRBV7-9 with TRBJ2-2; TRBD1 might be the D (6 bases). Germline values: CDR1 SEHNR, CDR2 FQNEAQ (reference sequence). The CDR3 runs 14 residues. Trimming cost V 4 bases and J 5 bases, with 11 bases left between them. CDR3 loop: CASSYIQGTGELFF. In DNA, the CDR3 is TGTGCCAGCAGCTACATACAGGGTACCGGGGAGCTGTTTTTT.

This clonotype was detected a few times. CDR3 protein: CASSRVKGHGNNEQFF. The CDR3 coding sequence is TGTGCCAGTAGCCGAGTGAAGGGACACGGGAACAATGAGCAGTTCTTC. The gene calls are TRBV19 and TRBJ2-1, with a weak D call TRBD1 (6 bases). This CDR3 spans 16 amino acids. Germline CDR1 and CDR2: LNHDA and SQIVND (reference sequence). The V end was cut by 6 bases, the J end by 5 bases, with 20 bases between.

This clonotype has just a few counts. The chain uses TRBV29-1 and TRBJ2-7, with 9 bases identical to TRBD1. The germline V gene has CDR1 SQVTM and CDR2 ANQGSEA. This CDR3 contains 14 residues. V shed 4 bases and J 2 bases; nucleotides not matched to a gene: 6. In nucleotides, the CDR3 is TGCAGCGTTGGATCGGGACAGGGAACCTACGAGCAGTACTTC. Translating gives CSVGSGQGTYEQYF.

The chain carries TRBV4-3 and TRBJ2-7; 10 positions match TRBD1. CDR1 is LGHNA, CDR2 YSLEER, per germline. V lost 4 bases, J lost 5 bases, and 5 bases stayed unmatched. The CDR3 runs to 14 residues. The CDR3 DNA sequence: TGCGCCAGCAGCCGATCGGGACAGGGGCACGAGCAGTACTTC. Translating it yields CASSRSGQGHEQYF.

The V gene is TRBV2, the J gene TRBJ2-1, with D uncertain. V was pared by 4 bases and J by 9 bases, with 7 bases between. The CDR3 totals 11 residues. From germline, CDR1 is SNHLY and CDR2 FYNNEI. The CDR3 reads CASSGSFEQFF. The CDR3 nucleotides read TGTGCCAGCAGTGGGTCTTTTGAGCAGTTCTTC.

This clonotype was seen at least ten times. At one end the junction does not follow the germline gene, possibly because of a read error. V and J are TRBV20-1 and TRBJ2-3; D is uncertain. Germline V gene lookup returns CDR1 DFQATT and CDR2 SNEGSKA (reference sequence). CDR3 length: 15 residues. In DNA, the CDR3 is TGCAGTGCTGGAGAATTAGAGGACAGCACAGATACGCAGTATTTT. Its translation is CSAGELEDSTDTQYF.